This T cell receptor beta chain was identified during a study of blood T cell repertoires in COVID-19. This CDR3 has 13 amino acids. V gave up 4 bases and J gave up 4 bases, with 11 bases separating them. In germline, CDR1 is SGHRS, CDR2 YFSETQ. Assay: immunoSEQ multiplex PCR; the TCRdb copy retains only in-frame clones and omits some. There are about 220,000 clones in the sample; less than 90% occur only once, and about 2.4% lies in the top ten. The receptor was isolated from a woman aged 30 to 39 who had recovered from COVID-19. The V gene is TRBV5-1, the J gene TRBJ1-1; a possible D gene is TRBD1 (6 bases). Sequencing used PBMCs or T cells enriched from blood (not recorded which). The CDR3 region is CASSLGQPTEAFF. The CDR3 DNA reads as TGCGCCAGCAGCCTCGGACAGCCCACTGAAGCTTTCTTT. The full variable domain, completed using reference TRBV5-1 and TRBJ1-1, is KAGVTQTPRYLIKTRGQQVTLSCSPISGHRSVSWYQQTPGQGLQFLFEYFSETQRNKGNFPGRFSGRQFSNSRSEMNVSTLELGDSALYLCASSLGQPTEAFFGQGTRLTVV.